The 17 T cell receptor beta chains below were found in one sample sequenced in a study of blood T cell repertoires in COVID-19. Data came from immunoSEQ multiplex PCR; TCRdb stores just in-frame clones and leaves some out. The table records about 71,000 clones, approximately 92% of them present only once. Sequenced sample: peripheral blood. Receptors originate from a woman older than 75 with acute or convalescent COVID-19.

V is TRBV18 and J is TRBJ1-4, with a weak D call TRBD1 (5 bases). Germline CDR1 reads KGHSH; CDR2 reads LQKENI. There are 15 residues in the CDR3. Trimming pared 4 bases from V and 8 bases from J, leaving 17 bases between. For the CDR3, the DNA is TGTGCCAGCTCACTAAGGGGCAATATCGGAGAAAAACTGTTTTTT. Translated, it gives CASSLRGNIGEKLFF.

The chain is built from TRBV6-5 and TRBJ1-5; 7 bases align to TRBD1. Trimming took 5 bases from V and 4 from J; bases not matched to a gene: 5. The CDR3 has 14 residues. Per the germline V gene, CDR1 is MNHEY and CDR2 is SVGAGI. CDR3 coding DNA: TGTGCCAGCAGTCCGGACAGGAGAAATCAGCCCCAGCATTTT. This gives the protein CASSPDRRNQPQHF.

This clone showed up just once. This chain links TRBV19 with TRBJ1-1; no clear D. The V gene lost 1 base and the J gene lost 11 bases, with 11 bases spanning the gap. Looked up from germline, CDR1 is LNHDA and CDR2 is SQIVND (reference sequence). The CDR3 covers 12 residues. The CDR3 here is CASSIVADWAFF. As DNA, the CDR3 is TGTGCCAGTAGTATAGTGGCTGACTGGGCTTTCTTT.

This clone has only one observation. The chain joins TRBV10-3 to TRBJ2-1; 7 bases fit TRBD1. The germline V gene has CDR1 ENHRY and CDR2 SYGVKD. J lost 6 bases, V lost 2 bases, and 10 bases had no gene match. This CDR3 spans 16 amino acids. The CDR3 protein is CAISERENRGGNEQFF. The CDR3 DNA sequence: TGTGCCATCAGTGAGCGGGAAAACAGGGGTGGCAATGAGCAGTTCTTC.

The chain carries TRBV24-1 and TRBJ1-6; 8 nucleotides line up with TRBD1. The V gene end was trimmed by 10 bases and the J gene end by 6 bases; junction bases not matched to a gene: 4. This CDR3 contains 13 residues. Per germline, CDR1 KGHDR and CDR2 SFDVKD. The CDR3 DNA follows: TGTGCCACTCAGGGGGCGTTTAATTCACCCCTCCACTTT. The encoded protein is CATQGAFNSPLHF.

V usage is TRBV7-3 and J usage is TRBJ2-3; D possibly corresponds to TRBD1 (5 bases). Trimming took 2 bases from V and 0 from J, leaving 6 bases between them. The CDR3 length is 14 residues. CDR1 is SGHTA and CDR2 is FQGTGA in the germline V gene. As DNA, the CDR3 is TGTGCCAGCAGCTTAGGGGCTAGCACAGATACGCAGTATTTT. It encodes CASSLGASTDTQYF.

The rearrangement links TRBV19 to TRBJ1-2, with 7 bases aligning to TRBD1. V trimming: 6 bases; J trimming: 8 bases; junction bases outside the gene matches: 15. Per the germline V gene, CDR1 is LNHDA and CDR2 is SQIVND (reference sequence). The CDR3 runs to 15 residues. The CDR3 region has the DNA TGTGCCAGTAGCCTCCCCTTGACAGGGCGAAGCGGCTACACCTTC. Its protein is CASSLPLTGRSGYTF.

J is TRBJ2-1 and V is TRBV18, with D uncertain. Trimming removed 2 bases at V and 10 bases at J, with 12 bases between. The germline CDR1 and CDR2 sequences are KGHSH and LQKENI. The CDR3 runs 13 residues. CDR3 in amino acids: CASSPRSVGEQFF. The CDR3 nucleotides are TGTGCCAGCTCACCAAGGAGCGTTGGAGAGCAGTTCTTC.

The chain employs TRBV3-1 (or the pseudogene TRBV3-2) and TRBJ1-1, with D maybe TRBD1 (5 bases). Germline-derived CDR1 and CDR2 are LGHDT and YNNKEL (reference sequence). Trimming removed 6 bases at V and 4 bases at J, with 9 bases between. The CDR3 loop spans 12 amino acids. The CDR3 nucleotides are TGTGCCAGCAGTCCTGACAGCACTGAAGCTTTCTTT. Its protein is CASSPDSTEAFF.

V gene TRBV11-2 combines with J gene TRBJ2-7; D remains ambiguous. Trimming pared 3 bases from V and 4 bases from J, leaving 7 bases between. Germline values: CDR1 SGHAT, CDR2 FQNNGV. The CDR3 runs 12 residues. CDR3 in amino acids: CASSFRSYEQYF. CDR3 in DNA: TGTGCCAGCAGCTTCCGTTCGTACGAGCAGTACTTC.

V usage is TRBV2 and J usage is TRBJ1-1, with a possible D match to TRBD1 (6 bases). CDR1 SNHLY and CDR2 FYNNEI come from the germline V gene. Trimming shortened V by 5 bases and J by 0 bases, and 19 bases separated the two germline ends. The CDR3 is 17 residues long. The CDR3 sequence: CASSIKGTGPMNTEAFF. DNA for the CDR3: TGTGCCAGCAGTATAAAGGGTACAGGGCCCATGAACACTGAAGCTTTCTTT.

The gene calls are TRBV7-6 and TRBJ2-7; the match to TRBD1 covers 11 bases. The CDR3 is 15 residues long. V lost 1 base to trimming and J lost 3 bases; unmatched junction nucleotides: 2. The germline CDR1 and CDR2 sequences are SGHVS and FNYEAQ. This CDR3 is CASSLGDRGNYEQYF. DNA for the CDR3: TGTGCCAGCAGCTTAGGGGACAGGGGGAACTACGAGCAGTACTTC.

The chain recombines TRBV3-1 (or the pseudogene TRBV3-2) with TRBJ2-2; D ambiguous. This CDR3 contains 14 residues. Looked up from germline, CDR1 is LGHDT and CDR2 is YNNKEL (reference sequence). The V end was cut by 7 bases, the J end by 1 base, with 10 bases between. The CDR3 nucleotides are TGTGCCAGCACCCCTATTGGGAACACCGGGGAGCTGTTTTTT. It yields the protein CASTPIGNTGELFF.

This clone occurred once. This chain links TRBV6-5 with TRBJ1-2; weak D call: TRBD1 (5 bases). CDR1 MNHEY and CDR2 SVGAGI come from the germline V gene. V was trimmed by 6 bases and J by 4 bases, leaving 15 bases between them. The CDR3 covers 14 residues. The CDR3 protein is CASRMTGGSYGYTF. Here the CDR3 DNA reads TGTGCCAGCAGAATGACGGGGGGTAGCTATGGCTACACCTTC.

The CDR3 DNA sequence: TGTGCCAGTAGGGAAGACAGGGAAAGAAAAGCTTTCTTT. Its protein product is CASREDRERKAFF. The chain carries TRBV19 and TRBJ1-1, with 7 bases aligning to TRBD1. CDR3 size: 13 residues. V was pared by 6 bases and J by 9 bases, with 10 bases of the junction left unmatched. Per the germline V gene, CDR1 is LNHDA and CDR2 is SQIVND (reference sequence).

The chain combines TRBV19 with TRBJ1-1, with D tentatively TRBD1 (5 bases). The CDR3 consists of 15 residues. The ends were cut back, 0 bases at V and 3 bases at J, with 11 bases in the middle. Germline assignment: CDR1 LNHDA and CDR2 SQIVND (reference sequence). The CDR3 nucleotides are TGTGCCAGTAGTATAGACCCAGGGTCCGACACTGAAGCTTTCTTT. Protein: CASSIDPGSDTEAFF. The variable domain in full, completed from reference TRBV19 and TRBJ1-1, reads DGGITQSPKYLFRKEGQNVTLSCEQNLNHDAMYWYRQDPGQGLRLIYYSQIVNDFQKGDIAEGYSVSREKKESFPLTVTSAQKNPTAFYLCASSIDPGSDTEAFFGQGTRLTVV.

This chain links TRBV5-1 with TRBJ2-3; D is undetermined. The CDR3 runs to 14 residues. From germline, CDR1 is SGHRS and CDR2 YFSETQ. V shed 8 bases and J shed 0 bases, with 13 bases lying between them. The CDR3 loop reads CASRFQTSTDTQYF. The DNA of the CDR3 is TGCGCCAGTCGCTTCCAGACTAGCACAGATACGCAGTATTTT.